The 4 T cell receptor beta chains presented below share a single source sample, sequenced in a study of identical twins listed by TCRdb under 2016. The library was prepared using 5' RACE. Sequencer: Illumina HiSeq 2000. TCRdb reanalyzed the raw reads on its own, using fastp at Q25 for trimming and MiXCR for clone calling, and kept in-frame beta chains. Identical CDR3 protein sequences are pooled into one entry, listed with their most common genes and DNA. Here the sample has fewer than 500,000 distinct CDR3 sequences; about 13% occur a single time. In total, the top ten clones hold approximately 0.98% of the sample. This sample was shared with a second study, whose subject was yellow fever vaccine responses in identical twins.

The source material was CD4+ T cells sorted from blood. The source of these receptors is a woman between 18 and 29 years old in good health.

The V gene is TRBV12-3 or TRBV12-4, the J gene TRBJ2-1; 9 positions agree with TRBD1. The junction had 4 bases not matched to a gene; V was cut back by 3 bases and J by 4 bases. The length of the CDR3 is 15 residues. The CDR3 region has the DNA TGTGCCAGCAGTTTTGACAGGGGGATATACAATGAGCAGTTCTTC. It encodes CASSFDRGIYNEQFF.

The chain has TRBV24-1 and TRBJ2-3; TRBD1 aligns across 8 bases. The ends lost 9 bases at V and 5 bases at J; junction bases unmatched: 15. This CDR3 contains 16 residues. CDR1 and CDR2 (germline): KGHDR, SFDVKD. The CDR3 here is CATSEAGQGLGDTQYF. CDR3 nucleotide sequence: TGTGCCACCTCTGAAGCCGGACAGGGTTTGGGAGATACGCAGTATTTT.

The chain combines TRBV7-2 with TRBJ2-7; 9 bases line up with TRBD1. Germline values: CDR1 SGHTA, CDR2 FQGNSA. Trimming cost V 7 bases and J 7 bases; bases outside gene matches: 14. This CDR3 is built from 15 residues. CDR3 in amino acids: CASTKGGQGGGEQYF. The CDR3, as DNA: TGTGCCAGCACCAAAGGGGGACAGGGTGGTGGGGAGCAGTACTTC. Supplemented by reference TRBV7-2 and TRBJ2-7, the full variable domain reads GAGVSQSPSNKVTEKGKDVELRCDPISGHTALYWYRQSLGQGLEFLIYFQGNSAPDKSGLPSDRFSAERTGGSVSTLTIQRTQQEDSAVYLCASTKGGQGGGEQYFGPGTRLTVT.

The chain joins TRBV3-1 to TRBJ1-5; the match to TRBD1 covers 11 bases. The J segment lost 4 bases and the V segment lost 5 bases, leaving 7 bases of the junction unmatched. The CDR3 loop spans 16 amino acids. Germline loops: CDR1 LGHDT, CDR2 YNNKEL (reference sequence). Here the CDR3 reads CASSTGQGAPNQPQHF. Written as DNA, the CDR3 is TGTGCCAGCAGCACTGGACAGGGGGCGCCAAATCAGCCCCAGCATTTT.